The T cell receptor (beta chain) described here comes from a study of T cells after yellow fever vaccination. CDR1 and CDR2 (germline): DFQATT, SNEGSKA (reference sequence). There are 16 residues in the CDR3. V was clipped by 3 bases and J by 2 bases, with 18 bases between them. TCRdb fed the 5' RACE reads into MiXCR, producing one record per CDR3 protein. Here the sample spans around 600,000 distinct CDR3 sequences, 9% to 15% being singletons. The V gene is TRBV20-1, the J gene TRBJ2-3, with D tentatively TRBD2 (6 bases). This sequence was found in a man between 25 and 39 years old who received the YFV17D yellow fever vaccine. Material: PBMCs, obtained on the day of the yellow fever booster vaccination. The CDR3 here is CSASLGGKEATDTQYF. For the CDR3, the DNA is TGCAGTGCTAGTTTGGGGGGAAAGGAGGCCACAGATACGCAGTATTTT.